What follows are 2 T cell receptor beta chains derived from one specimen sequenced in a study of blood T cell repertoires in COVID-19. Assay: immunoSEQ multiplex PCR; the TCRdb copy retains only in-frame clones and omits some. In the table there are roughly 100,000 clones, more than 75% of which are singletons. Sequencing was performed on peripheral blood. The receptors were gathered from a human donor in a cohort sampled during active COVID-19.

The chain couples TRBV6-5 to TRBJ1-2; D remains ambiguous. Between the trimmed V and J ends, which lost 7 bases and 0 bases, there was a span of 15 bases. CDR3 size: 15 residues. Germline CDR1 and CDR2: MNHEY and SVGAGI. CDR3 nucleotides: TGTGCCAGCAACCCCTCTCGACGGGCTAACTATGGCTACACCTTC. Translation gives CASNPSRRANYGYTF.

CDR3 sequence reads: CASSISAGDYEQYF. CDR3 coding DNA: TGTGCCAGTAGTATTTCAGCGGGTGACTACGAGCAGTACTTC. This chain connects TRBV19 to TRBJ2-7, with TRBD2 as a possible D gene (6 bases). From germline, CDR1 is LNHDA and CDR2 SQIVND (reference sequence). Deletions cut 3 bases from V and 3 bases from J, with 12 bases between. This CDR3 has 14 residues.